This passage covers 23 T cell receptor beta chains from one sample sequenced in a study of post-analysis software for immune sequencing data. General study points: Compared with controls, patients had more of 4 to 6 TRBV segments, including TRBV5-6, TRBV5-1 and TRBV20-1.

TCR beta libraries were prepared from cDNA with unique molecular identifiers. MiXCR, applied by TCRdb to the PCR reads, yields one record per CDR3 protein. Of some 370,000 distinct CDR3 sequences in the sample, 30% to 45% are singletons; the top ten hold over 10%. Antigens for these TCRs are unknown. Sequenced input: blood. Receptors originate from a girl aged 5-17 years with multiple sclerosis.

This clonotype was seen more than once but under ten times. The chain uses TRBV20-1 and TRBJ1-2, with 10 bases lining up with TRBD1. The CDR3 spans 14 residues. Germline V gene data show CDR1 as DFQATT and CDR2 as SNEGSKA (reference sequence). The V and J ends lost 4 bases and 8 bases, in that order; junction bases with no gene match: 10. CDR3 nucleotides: TGCAGTGCTATCCCGACAGGGGGCGTCTCCGGCTACACCTTC. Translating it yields CSAIPTGGVSGYTF.

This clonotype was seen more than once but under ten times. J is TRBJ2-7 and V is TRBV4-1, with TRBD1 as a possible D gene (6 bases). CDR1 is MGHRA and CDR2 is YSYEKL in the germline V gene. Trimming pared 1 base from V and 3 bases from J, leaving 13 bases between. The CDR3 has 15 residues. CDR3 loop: CASSQVGARDYEQYF. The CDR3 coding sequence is TGCGCCAGCAGCCAAGTGGGGGCCAGAGACTACGAGCAGTACTTC.

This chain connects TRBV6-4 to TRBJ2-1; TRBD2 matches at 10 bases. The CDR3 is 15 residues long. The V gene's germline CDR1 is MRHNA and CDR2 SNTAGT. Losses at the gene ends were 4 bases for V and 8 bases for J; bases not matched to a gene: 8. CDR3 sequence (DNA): TGTGCCAGCAGTGTCCGAGCGGGGGGGCTTGATGAGCAGTTCTTC. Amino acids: CASSVRAGGLDEQFF.

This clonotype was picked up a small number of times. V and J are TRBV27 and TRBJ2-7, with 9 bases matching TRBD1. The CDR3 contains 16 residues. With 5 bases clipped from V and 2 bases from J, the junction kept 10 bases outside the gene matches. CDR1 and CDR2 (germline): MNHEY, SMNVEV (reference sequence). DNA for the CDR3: TGTGCCAGCAGTCTTTACTGGACAGGGGATACCTACGAGCAGTACTTC. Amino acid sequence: CASSLYWTGDTYEQYF.

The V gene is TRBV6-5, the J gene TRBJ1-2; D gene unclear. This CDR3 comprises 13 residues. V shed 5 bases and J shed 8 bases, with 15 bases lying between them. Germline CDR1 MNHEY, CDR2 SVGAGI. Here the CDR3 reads CASSTDFRSGYTF. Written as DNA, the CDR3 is TGTGCCAGCAGTACGGACTTCCGCAGCGGCTACACCTTC.

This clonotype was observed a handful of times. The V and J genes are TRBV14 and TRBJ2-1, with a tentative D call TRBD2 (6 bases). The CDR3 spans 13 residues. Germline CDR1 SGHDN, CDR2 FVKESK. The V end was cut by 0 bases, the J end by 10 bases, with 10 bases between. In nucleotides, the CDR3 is TGTGCCAGCAGCCAAGACCAGGGAGGCGAGCAGTTCTTC. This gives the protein CASSQDQGGEQFF. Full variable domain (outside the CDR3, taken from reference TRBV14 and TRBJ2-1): EAGVTQFPSHSVIEKGQTVTLRCDPISGHDNLYWYRRVMGKEIKFLLHFVKESKQDESGMPNNRFLAERTGGTYSTLKVQPAELEDSGVYFCASSQDQGGEQFFGPGTRLTVL.

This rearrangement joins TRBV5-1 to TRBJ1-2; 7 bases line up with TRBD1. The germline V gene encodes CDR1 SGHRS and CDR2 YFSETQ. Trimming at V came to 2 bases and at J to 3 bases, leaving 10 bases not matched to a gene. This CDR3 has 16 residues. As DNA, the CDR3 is TGCGCCAGCAGCTTAACAGGGGCAGCCCTCTACTATGGCTACACCTTC. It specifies CASSLTGAALYYGYTF.

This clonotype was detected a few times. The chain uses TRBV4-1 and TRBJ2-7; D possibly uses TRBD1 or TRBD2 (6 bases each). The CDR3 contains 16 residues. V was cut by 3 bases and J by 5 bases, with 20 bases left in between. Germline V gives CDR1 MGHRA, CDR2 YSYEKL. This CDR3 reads CASSHPVRGQGNEQYF. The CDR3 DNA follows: TGCGCCAGCAGCCACCCCGTCCGGGGGCAGGGAAACGAGCAGTACTTC.

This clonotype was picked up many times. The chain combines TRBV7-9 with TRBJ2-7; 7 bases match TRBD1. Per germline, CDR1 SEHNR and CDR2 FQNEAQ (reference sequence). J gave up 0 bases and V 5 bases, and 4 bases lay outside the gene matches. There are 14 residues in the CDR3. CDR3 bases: TGTGCCAGCAGCCCGGACAGGAACTCCTACGAGCAGTACTTC. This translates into CASSPDRNSYEQYF.

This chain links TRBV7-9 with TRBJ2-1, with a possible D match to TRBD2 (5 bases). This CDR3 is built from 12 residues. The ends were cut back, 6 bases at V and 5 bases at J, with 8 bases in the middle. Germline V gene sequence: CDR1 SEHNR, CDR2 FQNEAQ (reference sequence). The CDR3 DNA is TGTGCCAGCAGTCGGGAAGACAATGAGCAGTTCTTC. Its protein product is CASSREDNEQFF.

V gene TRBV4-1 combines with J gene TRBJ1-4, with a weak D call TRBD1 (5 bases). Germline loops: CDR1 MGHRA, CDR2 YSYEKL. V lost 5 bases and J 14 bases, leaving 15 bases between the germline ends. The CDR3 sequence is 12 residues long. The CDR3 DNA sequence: TGCGCCAGCAGCAAAACTCCCCGGGACCTGTTTTTT. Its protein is CASSKTPRDLFF.

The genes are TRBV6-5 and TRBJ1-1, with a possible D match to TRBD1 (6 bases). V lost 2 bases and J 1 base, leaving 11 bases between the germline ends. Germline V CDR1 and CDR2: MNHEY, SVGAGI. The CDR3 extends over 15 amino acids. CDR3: CASSYVGGGNTEAFF. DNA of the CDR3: TGTGCCAGCAGTTACGTTGGAGGGGGGAACACTGAAGCTTTCTTT.

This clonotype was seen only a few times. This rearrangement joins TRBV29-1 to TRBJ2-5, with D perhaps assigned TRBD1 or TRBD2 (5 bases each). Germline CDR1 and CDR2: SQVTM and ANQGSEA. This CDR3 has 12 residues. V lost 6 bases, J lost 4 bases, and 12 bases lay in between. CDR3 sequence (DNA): TGCAGCGTGAGGGCAGGGACAGAGACCCAGTACTTC. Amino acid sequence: CSVRAGTETQYF.

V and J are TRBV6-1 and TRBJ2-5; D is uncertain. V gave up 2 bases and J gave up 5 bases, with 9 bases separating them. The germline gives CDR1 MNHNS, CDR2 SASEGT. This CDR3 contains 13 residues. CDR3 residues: CASSERPRETQYF. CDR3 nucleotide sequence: TGTGCCAGCAGTGAAAGACCGCGGGAGACCCAGTACTTC.

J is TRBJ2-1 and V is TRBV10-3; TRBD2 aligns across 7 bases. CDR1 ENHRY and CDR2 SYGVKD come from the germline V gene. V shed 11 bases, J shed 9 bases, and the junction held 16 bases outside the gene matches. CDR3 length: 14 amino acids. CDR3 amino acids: CASAYSPGEGEQFF. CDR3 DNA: TGTGCCTCGGCGTATTCACCTGGGGAGGGTGAGCAGTTCTTC.

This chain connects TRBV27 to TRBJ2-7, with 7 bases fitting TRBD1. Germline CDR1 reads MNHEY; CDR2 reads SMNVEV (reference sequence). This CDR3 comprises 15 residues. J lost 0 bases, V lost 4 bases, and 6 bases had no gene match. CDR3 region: CASSWDSSSSYEQYF. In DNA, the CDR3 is TGTGCCAGCAGTTGGGACAGTTCGAGCTCCTACGAGCAGTACTTC.

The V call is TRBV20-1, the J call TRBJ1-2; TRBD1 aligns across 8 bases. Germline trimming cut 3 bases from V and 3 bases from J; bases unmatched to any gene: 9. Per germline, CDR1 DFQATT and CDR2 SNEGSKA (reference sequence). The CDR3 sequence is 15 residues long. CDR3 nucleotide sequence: TGCAGTGCTAGGGTGAGGACAGGGACAGACTATGGCTACACCTTC. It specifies CSARVRTGTDYGYTF.

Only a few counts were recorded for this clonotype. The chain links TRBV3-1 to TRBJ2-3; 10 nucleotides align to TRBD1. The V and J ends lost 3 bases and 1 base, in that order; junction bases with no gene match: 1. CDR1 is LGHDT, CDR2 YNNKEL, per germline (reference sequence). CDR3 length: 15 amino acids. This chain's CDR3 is CASSQGTGGTDTQYF. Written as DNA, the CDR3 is TGTGCCAGCAGCCAGGGGACAGGGGGCACAGATACGCAGTATTTT.

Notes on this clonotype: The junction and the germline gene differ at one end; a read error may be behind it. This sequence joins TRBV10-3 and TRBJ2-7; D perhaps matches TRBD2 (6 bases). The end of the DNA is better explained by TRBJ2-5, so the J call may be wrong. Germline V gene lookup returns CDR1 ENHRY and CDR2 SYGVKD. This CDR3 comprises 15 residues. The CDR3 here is CAISEPPGDQGTQYF. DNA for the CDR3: TGTGCCATCAGTGAGCCACCGGGAGACCAAGGGACCCAGTACTTC.

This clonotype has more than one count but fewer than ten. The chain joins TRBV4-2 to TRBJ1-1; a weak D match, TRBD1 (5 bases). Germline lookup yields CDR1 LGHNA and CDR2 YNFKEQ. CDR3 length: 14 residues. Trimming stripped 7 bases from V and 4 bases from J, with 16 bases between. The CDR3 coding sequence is TGTGCCAGCACCTCTTCTCAGGGAATCACTGAAGCTTTCTTT. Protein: CASTSSQGITEAFF.

CDR3 residues: CASRPGVPPYEQYF. In DNA, the CDR3 is TGTGCCAGCAGACCCGGGGTGCCACCCTACGAGCAGTACTTC. J is TRBJ2-7 and V is TRBV28; D perhaps matches TRBD2 (5 bases). This CDR3 has 14 amino acids. With 6 bases removed from V and 2 bases from J, the gap between germline ends came to 14 bases. The V gene's germline CDR1 is MDHEN and CDR2 SYDVKM. Together with reference TRBV28 and TRBJ2-7, the CDR3 gives the full variable domain: DVKVTQSSRYLVKRTGEKVFLECVQDMDHENMFWYRQDPGLGLRLIYFSYDVKMKEKGDIPEGYSVSREKKERFSLILESASTNQTSMYLCASRPGVPPYEQYFGPGTRLTVT.

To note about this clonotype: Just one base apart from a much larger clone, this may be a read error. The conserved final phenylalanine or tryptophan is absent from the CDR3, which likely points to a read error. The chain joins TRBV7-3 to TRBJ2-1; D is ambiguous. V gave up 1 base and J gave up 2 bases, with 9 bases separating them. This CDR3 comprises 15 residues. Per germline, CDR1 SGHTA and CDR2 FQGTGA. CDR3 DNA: TGTGCCAGCAGCTTAAACCCGGCGGCCTACAATGAGCAGTTCGTC. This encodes CASSLNPAAYNEQFV.

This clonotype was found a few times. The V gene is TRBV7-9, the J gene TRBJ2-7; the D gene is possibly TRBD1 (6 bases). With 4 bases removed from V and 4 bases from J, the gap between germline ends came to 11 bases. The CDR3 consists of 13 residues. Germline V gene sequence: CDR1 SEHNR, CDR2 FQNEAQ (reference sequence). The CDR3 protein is CASSSDRIYEQYF. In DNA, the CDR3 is TGTGCCAGCAGCTCAGACAGGATATACGAGCAGTACTTC.